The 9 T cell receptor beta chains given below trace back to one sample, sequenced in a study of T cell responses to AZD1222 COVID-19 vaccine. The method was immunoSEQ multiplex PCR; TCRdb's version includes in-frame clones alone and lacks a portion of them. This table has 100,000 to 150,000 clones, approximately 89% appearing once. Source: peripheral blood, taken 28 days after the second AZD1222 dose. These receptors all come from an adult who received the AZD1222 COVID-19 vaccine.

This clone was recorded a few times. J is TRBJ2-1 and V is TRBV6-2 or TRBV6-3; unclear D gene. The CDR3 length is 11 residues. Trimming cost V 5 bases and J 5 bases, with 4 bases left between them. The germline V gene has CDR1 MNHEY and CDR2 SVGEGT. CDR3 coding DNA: TGTGCCAGCAGTACTAACAATGAGCAGTTCTTC. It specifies CASSTNNEQFF.

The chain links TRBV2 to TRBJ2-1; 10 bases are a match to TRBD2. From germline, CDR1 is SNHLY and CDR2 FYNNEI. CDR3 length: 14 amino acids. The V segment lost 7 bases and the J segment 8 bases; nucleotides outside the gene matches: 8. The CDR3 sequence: CASKRGGPFYEQFF. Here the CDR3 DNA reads TGTGCCAGCAAGCGGGGGGGCCCGTTCTATGAGCAGTTCTTC. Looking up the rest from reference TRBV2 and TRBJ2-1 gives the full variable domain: EPEVTQTPSHQVTQMGQEVILRCVPISNHLYFYWYRQILGQKVEFLVSFYNNEISEKSEIFDDQFSVERPDGSNFTLKIRSTKLEDSAMYFCASKRGGPFYEQFFGPGTRLTVL.

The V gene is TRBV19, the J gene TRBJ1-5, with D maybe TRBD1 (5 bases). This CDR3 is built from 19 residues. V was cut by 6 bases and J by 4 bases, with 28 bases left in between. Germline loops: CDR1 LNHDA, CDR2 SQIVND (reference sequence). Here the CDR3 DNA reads TGTGCCAGTAGGGTAAAACCCCAGGGTTCCTTGAGGTCGAATCAGCCCCAGCATTTT. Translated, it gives CASRVKPQGSLRSNQPQHF. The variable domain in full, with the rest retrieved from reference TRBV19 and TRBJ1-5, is DGGITQSPKYLFRKEGQNVTLSCEQNLNHDAMYWYRQDPGQGLRLIYYSQIVNDFQKGDIAEGYSVSREKKESFPLTVTSAQKNPTAFYLCASRVKPQGSLRSNQPQHFGDGTRLSIL.

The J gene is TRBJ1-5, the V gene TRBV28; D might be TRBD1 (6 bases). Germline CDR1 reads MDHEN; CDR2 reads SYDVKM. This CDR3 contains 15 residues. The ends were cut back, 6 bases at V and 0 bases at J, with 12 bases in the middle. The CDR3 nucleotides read TGTGCCAGCAGCCGCACAGGGACTAGCAATCAGCCCCAGCATTTT. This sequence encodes CASSRTGTSNQPQHF.

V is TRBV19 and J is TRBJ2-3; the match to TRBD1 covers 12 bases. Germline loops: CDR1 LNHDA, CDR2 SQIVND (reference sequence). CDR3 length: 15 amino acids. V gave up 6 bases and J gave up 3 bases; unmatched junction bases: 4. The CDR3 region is CASRGGQGATDTQYF. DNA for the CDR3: TGTGCCAGTAGAGGGGGACAGGGGGCAACAGATACGCAGTATTTT.

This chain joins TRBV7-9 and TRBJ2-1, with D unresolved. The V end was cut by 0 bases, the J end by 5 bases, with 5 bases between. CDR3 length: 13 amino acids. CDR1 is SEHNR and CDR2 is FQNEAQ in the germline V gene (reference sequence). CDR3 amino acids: CASSLAVDNEQFF. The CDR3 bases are TGTGCCAGCAGCTTAGCGGTGGACAATGAGCAGTTCTTC.

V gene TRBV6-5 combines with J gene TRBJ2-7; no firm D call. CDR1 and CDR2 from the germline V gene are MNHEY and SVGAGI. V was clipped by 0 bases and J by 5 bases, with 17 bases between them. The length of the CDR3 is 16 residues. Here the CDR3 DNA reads TGTGCCAGCAGTTACTCGATTCGCACAGAAGGCAACGAGCAGTACTTC. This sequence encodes CASSYSIRTEGNEQYF.

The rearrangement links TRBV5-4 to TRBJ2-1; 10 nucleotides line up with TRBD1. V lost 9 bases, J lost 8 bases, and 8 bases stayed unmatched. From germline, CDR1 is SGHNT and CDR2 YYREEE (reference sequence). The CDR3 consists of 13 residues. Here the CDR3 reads CATRTGGADEQFF. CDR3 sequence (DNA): TGTGCCACCAGGACAGGGGGGGCGGATGAGCAGTTCTTC.

CDR3 nucleotide sequence: TGTGCCAGCAGACGGACAGTTGAAGAGACCCAGTACTTC. Protein: CASRRTVEETQYF. The chain couples TRBV28 to TRBJ2-5; a weak D match, TRBD1 (6 bases). This CDR3 comprises 13 residues. Trimming left V 6 bases short and J 3 bases short, with 11 bases between. The germline V gene has CDR1 MDHEN and CDR2 SYDVKM.